The entry that follows covers one T cell receptor beta chain sequence. This specimen belongs to a study of shared clonotypes between healthy human individuals. Clones were sequenced by immunoSEQ multiplex PCR, and TCRdb holds only the in-frame ones, with some missing. The sample includes under 1,100,000 clones, around four fifths seen only once; the top ten take 1.4%. CDR3 length equals 13 residues. Germline-derived CDR1 and CDR2 are LGHNA and YSLEER. Trimming pared 1 base from V and 7 bases from J, leaving 9 bases between. Naive CD4+ cells were CD45RA-selected; the remaining cells were memory. Sequenced: memory CD4+ T cells sorted from blood. As to subset: CD45RA-negative fraction. The chain combines TRBV4-3 with TRBJ2-3, with D possibly TRBD1 on 5 matching bases. This TCR came from a man in his late teens or twenties in good health. The CDR3 nucleotides read TGCGCCAGCAGCCAAGTGGACACGAATACGCAGTATTTT. Translating it yields CASSQVDTNTQYF.